The 26 T cell receptor beta chains reported below all come from one sample, sequenced in a study of T cell responses to AZD1222 COVID-19 vaccine. Some clones are missing from TCRdb's copy, which holds only in-frame ones; the method was immunoSEQ multiplex PCR. The repertoire includes 93,000 or so clones, about nine tenths of them detected once, and about 48% sits in the top ten. The source was peripheral blood, collected on day 0 of AZD1222 vaccination. Every receptor here comes from an adult in good health.

This clone was seen a single time. The genes are TRBV19 and TRBJ1-1, with TRBD1 matching 12 bases. The CDR3 is 16 residues long. V was clipped by 5 bases and J by 7 bases; unmatched bases: 11. Germline CDR1 and CDR2: LNHDA and SQIVND (reference sequence). The CDR3 loop is CASSGGQGARGVEAFF. CDR3 DNA sequence: TGTGCCAGTAGTGGGGGACAGGGGGCTCGAGGTGTTGAAGCTTTCTTT.

The chain uses TRBV5-1 and TRBJ1-6; the D is unclear. V lost 0 bases to trimming and J lost 1 base, with 8 bases between them. The CDR3 is 16 amino acids. Germline lookup yields CDR1 SGHRS and CDR2 YFSETQ. The CDR3 spells CASSLEGLSYNSPLHF. CDR3 nucleotide sequence: TGCGCCAGCAGCTTGGAAGGGCTGTCCTATAATTCACCCCTCCACTTT.

The chain has TRBV28 and TRBJ1-6; 10 bases are shared with TRBD1. V gave up 5 bases and J gave up 13 bases; unmatched junction bases: 14. The length of the CDR3 is 16 residues. CDR1 is MDHEN and CDR2 is SYDVKM in the germline V gene. CDR3 nucleotides: TGTGCCAGCAGTCGTCCGGGACAGGGGAAGGGTGGCCCCCTCCACTTT. Translated, it gives CASSRPGQGKGGPLHF. The entire variable domain, with the rest obtained from reference TRBV28 and TRBJ1-6, is as follows: DVKVTQSSRYLVKRTGEKVFLECVQDMDHENMFWYRQDPGLGLRLIYFSYDVKMKEKGDIPEGYSVSREKKERFSLILESASTNQTSMYLCASSRPGQGKGGPLHFGNGTRLTVT.

This clone was counted between two and nine times. The chain couples TRBV28 to TRBJ2-7; D unclear. Germline assignment: CDR1 MDHEN and CDR2 SYDVKM. This CDR3 contains 15 residues. Trimming pared 7 bases from V and 2 bases from J, leaving 18 bases between. The CDR3 DNA is TGTGCCAGCATCTCTCCACCCACGGGTACCTACGAGCAGTACTTC. It encodes CASISPPTGTYEQYF.

The chain couples TRBV5-1 to TRBJ2-1; D possibly corresponds to TRBD2 (6 bases). This CDR3 has 14 amino acids. The germline CDR1 and CDR2 sequences are SGHRS and YFSETQ. V lost 5 bases, J lost 9 bases, and 18 bases lay in between. CDR3 DNA: TGCGCCAGCAGGCCGTTGCGGGACTCAGGTGAGCAGTTCTTC. Protein: CASRPLRDSGEQFF.

The chain joins TRBV25-1 to TRBJ1-1; D perhaps matches TRBD1 (6 bases). Germline values: CDR1 MGHDK, CDR2 SYGVNS. The V end was cut by 4 bases, the J end by 4 bases, with 10 bases between. The CDR3 length is 13 residues. The CDR3 sequence: CASSGVGATEAFF. CDR3 nucleotide sequence: TGTGCCAGCAGTGGGGTGGGGGCCACTGAAGCTTTCTTT.

The chain couples TRBV28 to TRBJ2-7; 7 nucleotides align to TRBD1. The CDR3 totals 20 residues. Looked up from germline, CDR1 is MDHEN and CDR2 is SYDVKM. The trim removed 1 base at V and 1 base at J, leaving 19 bases unmatched. CDR3 DNA: TGTGCCAGCAGTTTATCCCGGACAGGTTCGTCGCCCGTCCGTTCCTACGAGCAGTACTTC. Protein: CASSLSRTGSSPVRSYEQYF.

The chain recombines TRBV3-1 (or the pseudogene TRBV3-2) with TRBJ1-1; 8 bases are a match to TRBD1. CDR3 size: 16 residues. Per germline, CDR1 LGHDT and CDR2 YNNKEL (reference sequence). V gave up 4 bases and J gave up 5 bases; unmatched junction bases: 12. As DNA, the CDR3 is TGTGCCAGCAGCCGCCCCCTCAGGGGGCGCTATACTGAAGCTTTCTTT. Residues: CASSRPLRGRYTEAFF.

CDR3 sequence (DNA): TGTGCCAGCAGTTCGGGTGGGTCGAGAATTAAGCAGTTCTTC. Translating gives CASSSGGSRIKQFF. J is TRBJ2-1 and V is TRBV28; D is unresolved. Germline loops: CDR1 MDHEN, CDR2 SYDVKM. CDR3 length: 14 amino acids. Trimming removed 4 bases at V and 11 bases at J, with 18 bases between.

The J gene is TRBJ1-1, the V gene TRBV5-1, with D uncertain. V was pared by 0 bases and J by 4 bases, with 10 bases between. From germline, CDR1 is SGHRS and CDR2 YFSETQ. CDR3 length equals 14 residues. The CDR3 nucleotides are TGCGCCAGCAGCTTGGAATCCCCCCGCACTGAAGCTTTCTTT. This gives the protein CASSLESPRTEAFF.

V usage is TRBV4-1 and J usage is TRBJ2-7; D is perhaps TRBD2 (5 bases). Germline CDR1 reads MGHRA; CDR2 reads YSYEKL. Between the trimmed V and J ends, which lost 0 bases and 3 bases, there was a span of 15 bases. The CDR3 has 16 residues. Here the CDR3 reads CASSQDSRGEFYEQYF. DNA for the CDR3: TGCGCCAGCAGCCAAGATAGTCGGGGAGAATTCTACGAGCAGTACTTC.

The gene calls are TRBV10-3 and TRBJ1-3; D uncertain. Trimming shortened V by 2 bases and J by 0 bases, and 17 bases separated the two germline ends. This CDR3 spans 18 amino acids. Germline V gene lookup returns CDR1 ENHRY and CDR2 SYGVKD. CDR3 amino acids: CAISEHSDRDYSGNTIYF. In DNA form, the CDR3 reads TGTGCCATCAGTGAGCATTCGGACCGAGATTACTCTGGAAACACCATATATTTT.

The chain links TRBV6-5 to TRBJ2-7, with D perhaps matching TRBD1 (7 bases). CDR1 and CDR2 (germline): MNHEY, SVGAGI. The ends were cut back, 5 bases at V and 6 bases at J, with 14 bases in the middle. The CDR3 loop spans 13 amino acids. The CDR3 spells CASSPGTAGEQYF. In DNA form, the CDR3 reads TGTGCCAGCAGTCCCGGGACAGCGGGCGAGCAGTACTTC.

This chain links TRBV6-5 with TRBJ1-1, with D hard to call. V lost 6 bases to trimming and J lost 2 bases, with 13 bases between them. The CDR3 length is 14 residues. Looked up from germline, CDR1 is MNHEY and CDR2 is SVGAGI. The CDR3 spells CASRMAHLNTEAFF. In nucleotides, the CDR3 is TGTGCCAGCAGAATGGCACACCTTAACACTGAAGCTTTCTTT.

J is TRBJ2-5 and V is TRBV28; 7 bases line up with TRBD1. The V segment lost 6 bases and the J segment 2 bases; nucleotides outside the gene matches: 9. This CDR3 comprises 15 residues. The germline CDR1 and CDR2 sequences are MDHEN and SYDVKM. The CDR3 sequence: CASSNPGTAQETQYF. The CDR3 region has the DNA TGTGCCAGCAGCAATCCCGGGACAGCTCAAGAGACCCAGTACTTC.

This clone is a singleton in its sample. The V gene is TRBV3-1 (or the pseudogene TRBV3-2), the J gene TRBJ2-3; possibly TRBD2 for D (6 bases). CDR1 LGHDT and CDR2 YNNKEL come from the germline V gene (reference sequence). The CDR3 runs 13 residues. The V end was cut by 4 bases, the J end by 10 bases, with 15 bases between. The CDR3 is CASSLGPGVAQYF. CDR3 in DNA: TGTGCCAGCAGCCTGGGGCCGGGAGTGGCGCAGTATTTT.

V is TRBV5-5 and J is TRBJ2-1, with D hard to call. The germline CDR1 and CDR2 sequences are SGHKS and YYEKEE (reference sequence). CDR3 length equals 15 residues. The V end lost 1 base, the J end lost 0 bases, and 8 bases lay between the germline ends. The CDR3 spells CASSLNSGSYNEQFF. Here the CDR3 DNA reads TGTGCCAGCAGCTTGAACAGTGGCTCCTACAATGAGCAGTTCTTC.

This rearrangement joins TRBV7-9 to TRBJ1-1, with D perhaps matching TRBD1 (6 bases). Per the germline V gene, CDR1 is SEHNR and CDR2 is FQNEAQ (reference sequence). Deletions cut 1 base from V and 1 base from J, with 10 bases between. The CDR3 sequence is 15 residues long. The CDR3 nucleotides read TGTGCCAGCAGCTTAGGGGGGGCAAGGAACACTGAAGCTTTCTTT. This translates into CASSLGGARNTEAFF. Full variable domain (remainder filled in from reference TRBV7-9 and TRBJ1-1): DTGVSQNPRHKITKRGQNVTFRCDPISEHNRLYWYRQTLGQGPEFLTYFQNEAQLEKSRLLSDRFSAERPKGSFSTLEIQRTEQGDSAMYLCASSLGGARNTEAFFGQGTRLTVV.

This chain connects TRBV29-1 to TRBJ2-7; the match to TRBD1 covers 8 bases. CDR3 length equals 12 residues. Per germline, CDR1 SQVTM and CDR2 ANQGSEA. Trimming cost V 6 bases and J 5 bases; bases outside gene matches: 6. The CDR3 bases are TGCAGCGTAGACAGGGGTGGAAACGAGCAGTACTTC. Encoded protein: CSVDRGGNEQYF.

This chain connects TRBV28 to TRBJ1-1; 11 nucleotides align to TRBD1. CDR3 length: 13 amino acids. Germline V lookup: CDR1 MDHEN, CDR2 SYDVKM. With V trimmed by 2 bases and J by 9 bases, 2 bases remained unmatched. CDR3 DNA: TGTGCCAGCAGTTTACGGACAGGGGGCAAAGCTTTCTTT. It codes for CASSLRTGGKAFF.

The CDR3: CASSSPGRINYGYTF. CDR3 DNA sequence: TGTGCCAGCAGTTCTCCGGGACGGATCAACTATGGCTACACCTTC. The J gene is TRBJ1-2, the V gene TRBV6-5; TRBD1 might be the D (5 bases). The CDR3 is made up of 15 amino acids. The V and J ends lost 4 bases and 2 bases respectively, with 14 bases between them. Germline CDR1 MNHEY, CDR2 SVGAGI.

V gene TRBV2 combines with J gene TRBJ1-5; D is possibly TRBD1 (5 bases). Germline V CDR1 and CDR2: SNHLY, FYNNEI. Trimming left V 4 bases short and J 6 bases short, with 13 bases between. CDR3 size: 14 residues. In DNA form, the CDR3 reads TGTGCCAGCAGTGGGCCTCCAGGGTTTCAGCCCCAGCATTTT. This codes for CASSGPPGFQPQHF. The full variable domain, completed using reference TRBV2 and TRBJ1-5, is EPEVTQTPSHQVTQMGQEVILRCVPISNHLYFYWYRQILGQKVEFLVSFYNNEISEKSEIFDDQFSVERPDGSNFTLKIRSTKLEDSAMYFCASSGPPGFQPQHFGDGTRLSIL.

V usage is TRBV2 and J usage is TRBJ2-7, with D unclear. Germline CDR1 reads SNHLY; CDR2 reads FYNNEI. Between the trimmed V and J ends, which lost 1 base and 3 bases, there was a span of 4 bases. This CDR3 is 12 amino acids long. Here the CDR3 DNA reads TGTGCCAGCAGTGAAGAAGGCTACGAGCAGTACTTC. It yields the protein CASSEEGYEQYF. The variable domain in full, completed from reference TRBV2 and TRBJ2-7, reads EPEVTQTPSHQVTQMGQEVILRCVPISNHLYFYWYRQILGQKVEFLVSFYNNEISEKSEIFDDQFSVERPDGSNFTLKIRSTKLEDSAMYFCASSEEGYEQYFGPGTRLTVT.

The chain has TRBV28 and TRBJ1-6, with D perhaps TRBD1 (5 bases). CDR3 length equals 17 residues. Trimming shortened V by 6 bases and J by 6 bases, and 21 bases separated the two germline ends. Germline CDR1 reads MDHEN; CDR2 reads SYDVKM. CDR3 nucleotides: TGTGCCAGCAGACCGACAGTGTTATTCCAACTTAATTCACCCCTCCACTTT. It codes for CASRPTVLFQLNSPLHF. Full variable domain (remainder filled in from reference TRBV28 and TRBJ1-6): DVKVTQSSRYLVKRTGEKVFLECVQDMDHENMFWYRQDPGLGLRLIYFSYDVKMKEKGDIPEGYSVSREKKERFSLILESASTNQTSMYLCASRPTVLFQLNSPLHFGNGTRLTVT.

In this sample, this clone turned up once. The chain links TRBV9 to TRBJ1-2; possible D gene TRBD1, 5 bases. This CDR3 comprises 16 residues. Looked up from germline, CDR1 is SGDLS and CDR2 is YYNGEE. V lost 0 bases to trimming and J lost 3 bases, with 15 bases between them. CDR3 nucleotides: TGTGCCAGCAGCGTAGATTCCAGGGTTTTCGACTATGGCTACACCTTC. Amino acid sequence: CASSVDSRVFDYGYTF. The whole variable domain, remainder taken from reference TRBV9 and TRBJ1-2, is DSGVTQTPKHLITATGQRVTLRCSPRSGDLSVYWYQQSLDQGLQFLIQYYNGEERAKGNILERFSAQQFPDLHSELNLSSLELGDSALYFCASSVDSRVFDYGYTFGSGTRLTVV.

V is TRBV6-2 or TRBV6-3 and J is TRBJ2-1, with 14 bases aligning to TRBD2. CDR3 length: 20 residues. V dropped 5 bases and J dropped 5; count of bases not matched to a gene: 17. Germline loops: CDR1 MNHEY, CDR2 SVGEGT. The CDR3 DNA reads TGTGCCAGCAGTCACGATCCGGGACTAGCGGGAGATTCCAGCCACAATGAGCAGTTCTTC. Its protein product is CASSHDPGLAGDSSHNEQFF.